These 21 T cell receptor beta chains were all obtained from the same sample, sequenced in a study of regulatory T cells in long-lasting Graves disease. Specified time point: persistent/refractory GD, antithyroid drugs over 5 years with positive TRAb. Researchers made the TCR library from RNA that was extracted from PBMCs. According to the study, TCR beta libraries were built with iRepertoire HTBI primers and CDR3-region Arm-PCR. TCRdb reanalysed the multiplex PCR reads using MiXCR and keeps one entry per CDR3 protein. The table includes roughly 450,000 distinct CDR3 sequences, roughly a quarter detected once. The sequences come from peripheral blood mononuclear cells (PBMCs), collected when the disease was refractory, from a patient treated with antithyroid drugs. These TCRs come from a female donor with Graves disease.

The chain recombines TRBV6-1 with TRBJ2-7; D unresolved. The CDR3 has 12 amino acids. The germline gives CDR1 MNHNS, CDR2 SASEGT. V was trimmed by 7 bases and J by 4 bases, leaving 11 bases between them. Written as DNA, the CDR3 is TGTGCCAGCACTTCGGTACCGTACGAGCAGTACTTC. This gives the protein CASTSVPYEQYF.

This clonotype was picked up many times. J is TRBJ2-6 and V is TRBV28; tentatively, D is TRBD1 (9 bases). The V end lost 8 bases, the J end lost 0 bases, and 29 bases lay between the germline ends. The germline gives CDR1 MDHEN, CDR2 SYDVKM. The CDR3 consists of 21 residues. The CDR3 DNA sequence: TGTGCCAGCTTTTCTTCCCCGGGACAGGGACTAGTAAACTCTGGGGCCAACGTCCTGACTTTC. Translated, it gives CASFSSPGQGLVNSGANVLTF.

To note about this clonotype: This could be a read error, since a much larger clone is one nucleotide away. The rearrangement uses TRBV5-5 and TRBJ1-1, with D maybe TRBD1 (6 bases). The CDR3 sequence is 15 residues long. The germline gives CDR1 SGHKS, CDR2 YYEKEE (reference sequence). The ends were cut back, 2 bases at V and 1 base at J, with 12 bases in the middle. This CDR3 is CASSFRQASNTEAFF. Written as DNA, the CDR3 is TGTGCCAGCAGCTTTCGACAGGCATCGAACACTGAAGCTTTCTTT.

V gene TRBV19 combines with J gene TRBJ1-3, with D possibly TRBD1 on 5 matching bases. Germline CDR1 is LNHDA and CDR2 is SQIVND (reference sequence). The CDR3 consists of 20 residues. Trimming pared 3 bases from V and 0 bases from J, leaving 24 bases between. CDR3 in amino acids: CASSMVGSGRSGLSGNTIYF. DNA for the CDR3: TGTGCCAGTAGTATGGTTGGCAGCGGACGTTCGGGGCTCTCTGGAAACACCATATATTTT. Full variable domain (outside the CDR3, taken from reference TRBV19 and TRBJ1-3): DGGITQSPKYLFRKEGQNVTLSCEQNLNHDAMYWYRQDPGQGLRLIYYSQIVNDFQKGDIAEGYSVSREKKESFPLTVTSAQKNPTAFYLCASSMVGSGRSGLSGNTIYFGEGSWLTVV.

This clonotype was detected only a few times. J is TRBJ2-7 and V is TRBV29-1; 9 bases align to TRBD2. J gave up 0 bases and V 6 bases, and 15 bases lay outside the gene matches. The CDR3 spans 17 residues. Germline V CDR1 and CDR2: SQVTM, ANQGSEA. CDR3 amino acids: CSVRPGRLAGSSYEQYF. The CDR3 bases are TGCAGCGTGCGGCCCGGTAGGCTAGCGGGGAGCTCCTACGAGCAGTACTTC.

This clonotype was picked up one time. This chain uses TRBV28 with TRBJ2-1, with unresolved D. Trimming left V 5 bases short and J 3 bases short, with 11 bases between. In germline, CDR1 is MDHEN, CDR2 SYDVKM. CDR3 length: 14 amino acids. The CDR3 DNA reads TGTGCCAGCAGTGCCCCTCTCGGCTACAATGAGCAGTTCTTC. It is translated as CASSAPLGYNEQFF. The whole variable domain, remainder taken from reference TRBV28 and TRBJ2-1, is DVKVTQSSRYLVKRTGEKVFLECVQDMDHENMFWYRQDPGLGLRLIYFSYDVKMKEKGDIPEGYSVSREKKERFSLILESASTNQTSMYLCASSAPLGYNEQFFGPGTRLTVL.

The chain joins TRBV20-1 to TRBJ2-5, with D possibly matching TRBD1 (6 bases). Looked up from germline, CDR1 is DFQATT and CDR2 is SNEGSKA (reference sequence). The CDR3 contains 13 residues. Trimming removed 0 bases from V and 6 bases from J, with 11 bases in between. The chain's CDR3 is CSARDQDRQTQYF. In DNA, the CDR3 is TGCAGTGCTAGAGACCAGGACAGACAGACCCAGTACTTC.

To note about this clonotype: Lacking the conserved final phenylalanine or tryptophan, this CDR3 likely reflects a read error. The V gene is TRBV7-2, the J gene TRBJ1-1; D perhaps matches TRBD1 (5 bases). V shed 5 bases and J shed 1 base, with 14 bases lying between them. The CDR3 extends over 15 amino acids. Per germline, CDR1 SGHTA and CDR2 FQGNSA. The CDR3 protein is CASSRDGGSNTEAFS. For the CDR3, the DNA is TGTGCCAGCAGCAGGGACGGCGGATCGAACACTGAAGCTTTCTCT.

V is TRBV9 and J is TRBJ1-2; 10 nucleotides line up with TRBD1. CDR1 is SGDLS, CDR2 YYNGEE, per germline. The ends lost 4 bases at V and 7 bases at J; junction bases unmatched: 4. There are 13 residues in the CDR3. Written as DNA, the CDR3 is TGTGCCAGCAGCCCCGGGACAGGGGTTGGCTACACCTTC. Its protein is CASSPGTGVGYTF.

This clonotype appeared many times. The J gene is TRBJ2-7, the V gene TRBV12-3 or TRBV12-4; D call uncertain. The V end lost 5 bases, the J end lost 4 bases, and 9 bases lay between the germline ends. This CDR3 contains 12 residues. CDR3 DNA sequence: TGTGCCAGCAGTCTCCCCGGGTACGAGCAGTACTTC. Its translation is CASSLPGYEQYF.

This clonotype was observed at least ten times. The chain carries TRBV7-9 and TRBJ1-2; D gene ambiguous. The CDR3 runs to 15 residues. In germline, CDR1 is SEHNR, CDR2 FQNEAQ (reference sequence). Trimming removed 3 bases at V and 1 base at J, with 12 bases between. The CDR3 loop is CASSLSDGLNYGYTF. DNA of the CDR3: TGTGCCAGCAGCTTGAGTGACGGACTTAACTATGGCTACACCTTC.

This clonotype was seen repeatedly, ten times or more. The rearrangement joins TRBV6-5 to TRBJ2-7; TRBD1 might be the D (5 bases). The V end lost 3 bases, the J end lost 1 base, and 10 bases lay between the germline ends. The CDR3 covers 14 residues. From germline, CDR1 is MNHEY and CDR2 SVGAGI. CDR3 DNA sequence: TGTGCCAGCAGTTATGGACAAACGTCCTACGAGCAGTACTTC. The encoded protein is CASSYGQTSYEQYF.

This clonotype was found many times. The V call is TRBV10-3, the J call TRBJ2-5; weak D call: TRBD2 (5 bases). The length of the CDR3 is 14 residues. Germline V lookup: CDR1 ENHRY, CDR2 SYGVKD. Trimming shortened V by 3 bases and J by 7 bases, and 15 bases separated the two germline ends. DNA of the CDR3: TGTGCCATCAGTGACGAGGGAGCACCCGGGACCCAGTACTTC. It translates to CAISDEGAPGTQYF.

This clonotype was found many times. V usage is TRBV12-3 or TRBV12-4 and J usage is TRBJ2-7, with 8 bases that match TRBD2. Losses at the gene ends were 5 bases for V and 5 bases for J; bases not matched to a gene: 8. The length of the CDR3 is 14 residues. CDR3 in amino acids: CASSISGIGDEQYF. In DNA, the CDR3 is TGTGCCAGCAGTATTAGCGGGATAGGCGACGAGCAGTACTTC.

The CDR3 DNA follows: TGTGCCAGCAGCCAAGGCCTAAGGACAGGGGTGGATCAGCCCCAGCATTTT. Amino acid sequence: CASSQGLRTGVDQPQHF. The V call is TRBV4-2, the J call TRBJ1-5; 9 bases map to TRBD1. CDR3 size: 17 residues. V lost 1 base, J lost 5 bases, and 9 bases stayed unmatched. Germline V gene sequence: CDR1 LGHNA, CDR2 YNFKEQ.

This chain links TRBV3-1 with TRBJ2-2, with 7 bases identical to TRBD2. Germline trimming cut 1 base from V and 3 bases from J; bases unmatched to any gene: 5. This CDR3 has 16 residues. CDR1 is LGHDT, CDR2 YNNKEL, per germline (reference sequence). The CDR3 DNA follows: TGTGCCAGCAGCCAAGTCGCTAGCGGCTACACCGGGGAGCTGTTTTTT. This sequence encodes CASSQVASGYTGELFF.

This clonotype was counted ten times or more. This chain connects TRBV6-5 to TRBJ2-7, with D hard to call. Looked up from germline, CDR1 is MNHEY and CDR2 is SVGAGI. With 4 bases removed from V and 5 bases from J, the gap between germline ends came to 6 bases. The CDR3 is 11 residues long. The CDR3 spells CASSSDHEQYF. CDR3 coding DNA: TGTGCCAGCAGTTCCGACCACGAGCAGTACTTC.

This clonotype was picked up many times. The V gene is TRBV7-8, the J gene TRBJ2-5, with 14 positions matching TRBD2. Germline loops: CDR1 SGHVS, CDR2 FQNEAQ. J was trimmed by 3 bases and V by 7 bases; bases with no gene match: 7. The CDR3 is 16 amino acids. The CDR3 loop is CASNRLAGGGEETQYF. CDR3 DNA: TGTGCCAGCAATCGACTAGCGGGAGGGGGCGAAGAGACCCAGTACTTC.

This clonotype came up a few times. The V and J genes are TRBV28 and TRBJ1-1, with D tentatively TRBD1 (6 bases). Germline values: CDR1 MDHEN, CDR2 SYDVKM. This CDR3 has 15 residues. V lost 1 base and J 4 bases, leaving 13 bases between the germline ends. CDR3 protein: CASSLLAGAGTEAFF. CDR3 coding DNA: TGTGCCAGCAGTTTATTAGCGGGGGCGGGCACTGAAGCTTTCTTT.

This chain joins TRBV6-9 and TRBJ2-3; 9 bases align to TRBD2. The germline V gene has CDR1 MNHGY and CDR2 SVAAGI. The CDR3 loop spans 16 amino acids. Losses at the gene ends were 4 bases for V and 2 bases for J; bases not matched to a gene: 7. CDR3 residues: CASSFIVAGVTDTQYF. The CDR3 DNA follows: TGTGCCAGCAGTTTTATTGTAGCGGGAGTCACAGATACGCAGTATTTT.

This clonotype was seen a handful of times. This chain joins TRBV6-5 and TRBJ2-7, with a tentative D call TRBD1 (6 bases). The germline V gene has CDR1 MNHEY and CDR2 SVGAGI. This CDR3 comprises 14 residues. V was shortened by 2 bases and J by 2 bases, with 10 bases between the two germline ends. The DNA of the CDR3 is TGTGCCAGCAGTTACGGGACATTGGCCTACGAGCAGTACTTC. Amino acids: CASSYGTLAYEQYF.